The next 16 T cell receptor beta chains were all read from a single sample in a study of response to subunit inactivated influenza vaccine. TCRdb fed the RT-PCR reads into MiXCR, producing one record per CDR3 protein. The repertoire consists of 290,000 or so distinct CDR3 sequences, with roughly 22% occurring once and the leading ten covering about a tenth. The source material was PBMCs from blood, sampled 21 months after vaccination. The receptor set was obtained from a man between 50 and 75 years old who received an inactivated influenza vaccine.

The chain is built from TRBV12-3 or TRBV12-4 and TRBJ2-3; 8 bases are shared with TRBD1. The trim removed 6 bases at V and 1 base at J, leaving 6 bases unmatched. The CDR3 sequence is 15 residues long. The CDR3, as DNA: TGTGCCAGCAGCCTTCCGGGACAGGGCACAGATACGCAGTATTTT. It specifies CASSLPGQGTDTQYF.

The chain is built from TRBV20-1 and TRBJ2-7, with TRBD1 matching 7 bases. The CDR3 runs to 14 residues. CDR1 DFQATT and CDR2 SNEGSKA come from the germline V gene (reference sequence). With 0 bases clipped from V and 3 bases from J, the junction kept 5 bases outside the gene matches. The CDR3 DNA reads as TGCAGTGCTAGAGATTTAGGGGGCGGCTACGAGCAGTACTTC. It translates to CSARDLGGGYEQYF.

V usage is TRBV4-1 and J usage is TRBJ2-3, with D perhaps matching TRBD2 (5 bases). CDR3 length: 15 amino acids. The V gene lost 4 bases and the J gene lost 0 bases, with 11 bases spanning the gap. Germline V CDR1 and CDR2: MGHRA, YSYEKL. The CDR3 reads CASSPLGSSTDTQYF. The CDR3 DNA is TGCGCCAGCAGCCCACTAGGGTCGAGCACAGATACGCAGTATTTT.

This clonotype was picked up many times. V usage is TRBV20-1 and J usage is TRBJ1-5; no definite D call. V lost 8 bases, J lost 0 bases, and 17 bases lay in between. The CDR3 runs 15 residues. CDR1 and CDR2 (germline): DFQATT, SNEGSKA (reference sequence). In DNA form, the CDR3 reads TGCAGTATCCCCCCTCTGTCATATAGCAATCAGCCCCAGCATTTT. Translating it yields CSIPPLSYSNQPQHF.

The genes are TRBV2 and TRBJ2-2; 9 nucleotides align to TRBD1. The trim removed 5 bases at V and 4 bases at J, leaving 5 bases unmatched. In germline, CDR1 is SNHLY, CDR2 FYNNEI. The CDR3 extends over 15 amino acids. The CDR3, as DNA: TGTGCCAGCAGTTTCTTGGACAGGGGCACCGGGGAGCTGTTTTTT. Encoded protein: CASSFLDRGTGELFF.

The CDR3: CASSGTGAVNTGELFF. In DNA, the CDR3 is TGTGCCAGCAGCGGCACAGGGGCGGTGAACACCGGGGAGCTGTTTTTT. This chain links TRBV7-6 with TRBJ2-2; 7 bases fit TRBD1. The CDR3 runs to 16 residues. V lost 5 bases to trimming and J lost 1 base; unmatched junction nucleotides: 7. Germline V gives CDR1 SGHVS, CDR2 FNYEAQ.

This chain connects TRBV4-3 to TRBJ2-1; maybe TRBD1 (6 bases). The V gene lost 0 bases and the J gene lost 3 bases, with 9 bases spanning the gap. The CDR3 sequence is 15 residues long. Germline assignment: CDR1 LGHNA and CDR2 YSLEER. CDR3 in DNA: TGCGCCAGCAGCCAAGAATGGGACAACTACAATGAGCAGTTCTTC. Amino acids: CASSQEWDNYNEQFF.

The V call is TRBV20-1, the J call TRBJ1-1; D is undetermined. CDR1 and CDR2 (germline): DFQATT, SNEGSKA (reference sequence). This CDR3 region has 12 residues. The V end was cut by 1 base, the J end by 7 bases, with 10 bases between. The CDR3 here is CSARAIANEAFF. The DNA of the CDR3 is TGCAGTGCTAGAGCTATCGCAAATGAAGCTTTCTTT.

V usage is TRBV19 and J usage is TRBJ2-1; no firm D call. This CDR3 has 15 amino acids. CDR1 and CDR2 (germline): LNHDA, SQIVND (reference sequence). V shed 6 bases and J shed 0 bases, with 12 bases lying between them. The CDR3 loop reads CASSSQSSSYNEQFF. CDR3 nucleotide sequence: TGTGCCAGTAGCTCACAGTCGAGCTCCTACAATGAGCAGTTCTTC. Looking up the rest from reference TRBV19 and TRBJ2-1 gives the full variable domain: DGGITQSPKYLFRKEGQNVTLSCEQNLNHDAMYWYRQDPGQGLRLIYYSQIVNDFQKGDIAEGYSVSREKKESFPLTVTSAQKNPTAFYLCASSSQSSSYNEQFFGPGTRLTVL.

The chain recombines TRBV20-1 with TRBJ2-3; 8 bases fit TRBD2. CDR1 DFQATT and CDR2 SNEGSKA come from the germline V gene (reference sequence). V lost 3 bases and J lost 2; bases outside the gene matches: 4. The CDR3 extends over 14 amino acids. CDR3 sequence (DNA): TGCAGTGCTAGCGGGAGGGCCCTCACAGATACGCAGTATTTT. Protein: CSASGRALTDTQYF.

The sample holds a few counts of this clonotype. V usage is TRBV15 and J usage is TRBJ2-1; D perhaps matches TRBD2 (5 bases). The CDR3 sequence is 12 residues long. Trimming removed 3 bases at V and 6 bases at J, with 6 bases between. Germline lookup yields CDR1 LNHNV and CDR2 YYDKDF (reference sequence). DNA for the CDR3: TGTGCCACCAGCAGGGACTCCAATGAGCAGTTCTTC. Translating it yields CATSRDSNEQFF.

The V gene is TRBV18, the J gene TRBJ1-1; 7 positions agree with TRBD1. With V trimmed by 3 bases and J by 7 bases, 11 bases remained unmatched. The CDR3 is 15 amino acids. Per the germline V gene, CDR1 is KGHSH and CDR2 is LQKENI. CDR3 bases: TGTGCCAGCTCACCCACCCTACAGGGGTCGGATGAAGCTTTCTTT. Translated, it gives CASSPTLQGSDEAFF.

This clonotype was recorded at least ten times. The chain is built from TRBV3-1 and TRBJ1-6, with 7 bases aligning to TRBD1. This CDR3 spans 14 amino acids. The J segment lost 7 bases and the V segment lost 8 bases, leaving 8 bases of the junction unmatched. CDR1 is LGHDT, CDR2 YNNKEL, per germline (reference sequence). The CDR3 DNA reads as TGTGCCAGCGGAGCAGGGGGACGGAATTCACCCCTCCACTTT. This translates into CASGAGGRNSPLHF.

The table lists this clonotype with a few counts. This sequence joins TRBV5-8 and TRBJ2-7; 8 bases are a match to TRBD1. CDR3 size: 14 residues. Germline V gene lookup returns CDR1 SGHTS and CDR2 YDEGEE. V trimming: 5 bases; J trimming: 5 bases; junction bases outside the gene matches: 9. CDR3 amino acids: CASSSDRGGHEQYF. CDR3 bases: TGTGCCAGCAGTTCAGACAGGGGAGGCCACGAGCAGTACTTC.

By its share, this clonotype is medium-sized. The V call is TRBV29-1, the J call TRBJ2-1, with D tentatively TRBD1 (5 bases). This CDR3 is built from 11 residues. The germline V and J ends were trimmed by 3 bases and 11 bases, with 11 bases remaining between them. CDR1 and CDR2 from the germline V gene are SQVTM and ANQGSEA. This CDR3 reads CSVDFREKQFF. The CDR3 DNA follows: TGCAGCGTTGACTTCAGGGAAAAGCAGTTCTTC.

Points on this clonotype: Sequence at one end of the junction differs from germline and may be a read error. V and J are TRBV20-1 and TRBJ1-2; D gene unclear. Germline CDR1 reads DFQATT; CDR2 reads SNEGSKA (reference sequence). This CDR3 spans 12 amino acids. This CDR3 reads CSASHLGYGYTF. The CDR3 DNA sequence: TGCAGCGCTAGCCACCTGGGGTATGGCTACACCTTC.